This T cell receptor (beta chain) was documented in a study of identical twins. Study outcomes and limitations: Where out-of-frame alpha sequences were twin-shared, they showed excess low generation probability.

A universal primer site was created by template switching, with the cDNA bearing unique molecular identifiers. TCRdb recomputed calls from the 5' RACE reads with MiXCR, one row per CDR3 protein. The sample lists approximately 240,000 distinct CDR3 sequences, around 15% seen once, with 8.8% in the top ten. Worth noting for this clonotype: No antigen is known for it.

From germline, CDR1 is SQVTM and CDR2 ANQGSEA. CDR3 size: 13 residues. With 7 bases removed from V and 3 bases from J, the gap between germline ends came to 15 bases. Sequencing was carried out using memory (CD45RO+) T cells sorted from blood. The V gene is TRBV29-1, the J gene TRBJ1-1; D remains ambiguous. This clonotype was sampled from a young woman in good health. The CDR3 loop reads CSGLGEGDTEAFF. In DNA, the CDR3 is TGCAGCGGGCTTGGGGAGGGAGACACTGAAGCTTTCTTT. The full variable domain, completed using reference TRBV29-1 and TRBJ1-1, is SAVISQKPSRDICQRGTSLTIQCQVDSQVTMMFWYRQQPGQSLTLIATANQGSEATYESGFVIDKFPISRPNLTFSTLTVSNMSPEDSSIYLCSGLGEGDTEAFFGQGTRLTVV.